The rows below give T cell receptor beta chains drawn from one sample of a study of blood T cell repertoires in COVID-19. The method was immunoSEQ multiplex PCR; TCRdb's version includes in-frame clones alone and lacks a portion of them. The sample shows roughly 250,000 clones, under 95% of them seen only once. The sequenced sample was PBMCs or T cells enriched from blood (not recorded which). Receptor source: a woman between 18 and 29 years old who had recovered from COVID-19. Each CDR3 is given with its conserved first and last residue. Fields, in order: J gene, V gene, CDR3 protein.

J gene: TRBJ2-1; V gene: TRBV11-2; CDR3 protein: CASSLSYRDEQFF
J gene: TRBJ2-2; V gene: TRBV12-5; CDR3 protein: CASGLPPFGSGGAPGELFF
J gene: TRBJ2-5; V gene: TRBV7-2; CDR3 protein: CASSFRGGTQYF
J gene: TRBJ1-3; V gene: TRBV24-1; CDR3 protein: CATSDRTGDPSGNTIYF
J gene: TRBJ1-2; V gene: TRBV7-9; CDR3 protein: CASSLAGSTGGGYTF
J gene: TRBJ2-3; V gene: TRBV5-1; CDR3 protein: CASRSGPVADTQYF
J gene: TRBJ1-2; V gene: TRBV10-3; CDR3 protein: CAISGLEYGYTF
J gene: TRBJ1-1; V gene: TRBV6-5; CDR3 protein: CASKTVARTEAFF
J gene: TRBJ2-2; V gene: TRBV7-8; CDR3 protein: CASSLESASGRHGELFF
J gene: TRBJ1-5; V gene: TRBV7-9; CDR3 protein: CASSQGGRERTTNQPQHF
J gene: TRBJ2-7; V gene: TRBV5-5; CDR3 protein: CASSYDRGLGEQYF
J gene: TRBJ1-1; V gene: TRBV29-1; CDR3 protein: CSTRSTLNTEAFF
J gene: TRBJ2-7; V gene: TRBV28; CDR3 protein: CAARGQSYEQYF
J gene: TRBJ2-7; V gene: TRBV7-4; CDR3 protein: CASSSSGGSSYEQYF
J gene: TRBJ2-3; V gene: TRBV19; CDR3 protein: CASSIEAGPQYF
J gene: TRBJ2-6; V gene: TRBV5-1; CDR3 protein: CASRTGNSGANVLTF
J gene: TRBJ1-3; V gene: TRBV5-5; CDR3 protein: CASSLGRGSGNTIYF
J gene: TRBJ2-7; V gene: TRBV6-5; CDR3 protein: CASSYDRAISHEQYF
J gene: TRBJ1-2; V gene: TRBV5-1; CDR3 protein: CASSPQGRVFNYGYTF
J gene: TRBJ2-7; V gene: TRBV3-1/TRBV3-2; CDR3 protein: CASRQGGFYEQYF
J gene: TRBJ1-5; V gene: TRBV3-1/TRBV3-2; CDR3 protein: CASSQDPHNNQPQHF
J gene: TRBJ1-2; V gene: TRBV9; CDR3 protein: CASSVGDTYGYTF
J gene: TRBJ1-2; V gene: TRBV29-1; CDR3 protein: CSTGDRTYGYTF
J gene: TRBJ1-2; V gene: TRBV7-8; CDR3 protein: CASSFSRDDYGYTF
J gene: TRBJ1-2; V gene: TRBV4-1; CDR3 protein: CASSPGGNYGYTF
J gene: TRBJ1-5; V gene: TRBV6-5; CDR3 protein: CASSRSLNQPQHF
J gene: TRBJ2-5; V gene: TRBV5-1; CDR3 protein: CASNLRLAGGWETQYF
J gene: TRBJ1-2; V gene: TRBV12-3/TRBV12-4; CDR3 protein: CASRSSNYGYTF
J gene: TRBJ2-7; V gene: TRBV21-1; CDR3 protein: CASSKAGQGTYEQYF
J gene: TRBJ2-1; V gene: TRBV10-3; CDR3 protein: CAIAKGNGYTNEQFF
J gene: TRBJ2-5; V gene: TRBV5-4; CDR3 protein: CASGPGEETQYF
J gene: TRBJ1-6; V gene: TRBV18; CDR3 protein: CASSPGVQYNSPLHF
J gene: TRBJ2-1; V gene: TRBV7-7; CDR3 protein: CASSQGTSGSNEQFF
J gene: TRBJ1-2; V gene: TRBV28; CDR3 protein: CASSLRMGGLNYGYTF
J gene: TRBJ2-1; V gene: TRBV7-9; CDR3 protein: CASSRTSGNEQFF
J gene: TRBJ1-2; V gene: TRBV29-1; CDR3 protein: CSVGSGPYGYTF
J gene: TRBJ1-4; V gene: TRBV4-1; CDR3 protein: CASSQGRGLFF
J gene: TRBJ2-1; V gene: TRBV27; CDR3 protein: CASGTSGDNEQFF
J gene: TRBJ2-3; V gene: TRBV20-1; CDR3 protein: CSARGDTQYF
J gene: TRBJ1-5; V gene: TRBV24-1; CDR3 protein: CATSAQPGEHSNQPQHF
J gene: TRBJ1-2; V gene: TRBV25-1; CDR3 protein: CASRTRTGVWGTF
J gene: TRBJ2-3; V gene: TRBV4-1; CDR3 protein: CASRDRALDTQYF
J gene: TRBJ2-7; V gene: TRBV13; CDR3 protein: CASSQISRRPYF
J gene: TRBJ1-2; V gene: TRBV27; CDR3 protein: CASSLDRGNGYTF
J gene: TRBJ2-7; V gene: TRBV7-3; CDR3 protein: CASSRQRWDEQYF